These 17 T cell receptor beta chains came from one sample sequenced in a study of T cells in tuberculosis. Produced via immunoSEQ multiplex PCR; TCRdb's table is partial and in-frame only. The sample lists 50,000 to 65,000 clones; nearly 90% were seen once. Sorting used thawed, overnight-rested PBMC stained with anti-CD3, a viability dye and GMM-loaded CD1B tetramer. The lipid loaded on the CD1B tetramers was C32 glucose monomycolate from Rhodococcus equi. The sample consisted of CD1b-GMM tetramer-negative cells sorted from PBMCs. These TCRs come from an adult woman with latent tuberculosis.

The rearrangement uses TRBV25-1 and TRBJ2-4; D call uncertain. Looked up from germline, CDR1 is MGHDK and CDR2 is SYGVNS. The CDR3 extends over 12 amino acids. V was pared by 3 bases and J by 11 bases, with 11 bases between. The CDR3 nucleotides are TGTGCCAGCAGTGACCAGTCTCCGCTTCAGTACTTC. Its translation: CASSDQSPLQYF. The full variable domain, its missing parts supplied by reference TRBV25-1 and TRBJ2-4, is EADIYQTPRYLVIGTGKKITLECSQTMGHDKMYWYQQDPGMELHLIHYSYGVNSTEKGDLSSESTVSRIRTEHFPLTLESARPSHTSQYLCASSDQSPLQYFGAGTRLSVL.

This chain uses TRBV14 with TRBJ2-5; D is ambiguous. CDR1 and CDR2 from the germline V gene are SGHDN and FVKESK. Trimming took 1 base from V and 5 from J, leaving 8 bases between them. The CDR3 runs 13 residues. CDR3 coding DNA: TGTGCCAGCAGCCAAGGCTTGCGGGAGACCCAGTACTTC. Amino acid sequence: CASSQGLRETQYF.

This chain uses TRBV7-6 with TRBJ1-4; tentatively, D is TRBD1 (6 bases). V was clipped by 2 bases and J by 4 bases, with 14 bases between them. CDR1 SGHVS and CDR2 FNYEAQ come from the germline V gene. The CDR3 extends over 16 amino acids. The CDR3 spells CASSLSATGFNEKLFF. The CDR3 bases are TGTGCCAGCAGCTTAAGCGCCACAGGGTTTAATGAAAAACTGTTTTTT.

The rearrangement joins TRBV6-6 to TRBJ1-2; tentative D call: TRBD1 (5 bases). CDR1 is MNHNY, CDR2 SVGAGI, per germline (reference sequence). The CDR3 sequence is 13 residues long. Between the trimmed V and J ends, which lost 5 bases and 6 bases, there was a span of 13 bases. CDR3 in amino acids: CASSQTPRDGYTF. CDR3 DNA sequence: TGTGCCAGCAGTCAGACACCCAGGGATGGCTACACCTTC.

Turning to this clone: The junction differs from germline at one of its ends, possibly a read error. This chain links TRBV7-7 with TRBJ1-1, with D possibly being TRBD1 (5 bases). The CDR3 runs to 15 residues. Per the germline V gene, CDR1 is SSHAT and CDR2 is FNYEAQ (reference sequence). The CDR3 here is CASSPQGVMNTEAFF. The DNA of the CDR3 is TGTGCTAGCAGCCCCCAAGGGGTGATGAACACTGAAGCTTTCTTT.

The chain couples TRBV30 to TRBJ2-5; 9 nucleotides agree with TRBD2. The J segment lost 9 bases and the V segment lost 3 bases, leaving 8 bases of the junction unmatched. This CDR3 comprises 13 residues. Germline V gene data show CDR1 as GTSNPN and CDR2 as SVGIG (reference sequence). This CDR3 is CAWSGGGAVAQYF. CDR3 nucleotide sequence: TGTGCCTGGAGCGGCGGGGGGGCTGTGGCCCAGTACTTC.

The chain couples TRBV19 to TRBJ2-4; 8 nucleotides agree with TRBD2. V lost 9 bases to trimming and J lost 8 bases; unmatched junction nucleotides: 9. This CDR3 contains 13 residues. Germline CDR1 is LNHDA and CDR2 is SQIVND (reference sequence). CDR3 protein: CASRGLVADIQYF. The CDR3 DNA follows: TGTGCCAGCCGGGGACTAGTCGCAGACATTCAGTACTTC.

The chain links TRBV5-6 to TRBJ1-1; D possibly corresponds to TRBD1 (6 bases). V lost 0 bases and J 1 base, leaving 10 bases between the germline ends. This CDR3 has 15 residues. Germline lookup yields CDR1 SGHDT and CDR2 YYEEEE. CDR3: CASSLVQGPNTEAFF. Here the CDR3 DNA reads TGTGCCAGCAGCTTGGTACAGGGACCGAACACTGAAGCTTTCTTT.

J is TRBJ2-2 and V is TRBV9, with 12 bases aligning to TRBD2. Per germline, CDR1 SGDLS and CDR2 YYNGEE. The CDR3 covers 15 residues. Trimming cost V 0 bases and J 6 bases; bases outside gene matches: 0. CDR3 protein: CASSVASGGAGELFF. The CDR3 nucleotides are TGTGCCAGCAGCGTAGCTAGCGGGGGGGCCGGGGAGCTGTTTTTT. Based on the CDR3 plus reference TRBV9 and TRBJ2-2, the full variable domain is DSGVTQTPKHLITATGQRVTLRCSPRSGDLSVYWYQQSLDQGLQFLIQYYNGEERAKGNILERFSAQQFPDLHSELNLSSLELGDSALYFCASSVASGGAGELFFGEGSRLTVL.

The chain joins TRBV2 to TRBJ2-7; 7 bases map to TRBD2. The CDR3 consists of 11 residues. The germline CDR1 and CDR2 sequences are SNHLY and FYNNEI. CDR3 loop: CGGGGVGEQYF. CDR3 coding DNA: TGTGGTGGGGGGGGAGTCGGCGAGCAGTACTTC.

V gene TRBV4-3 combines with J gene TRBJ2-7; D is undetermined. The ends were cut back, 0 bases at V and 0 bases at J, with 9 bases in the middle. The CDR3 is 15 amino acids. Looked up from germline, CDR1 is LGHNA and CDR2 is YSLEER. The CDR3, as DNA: TGCGCCAGCAGCCAAGATACACAGAGCTCCTACGAGCAGTACTTC. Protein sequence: CASSQDTQSSYEQYF.

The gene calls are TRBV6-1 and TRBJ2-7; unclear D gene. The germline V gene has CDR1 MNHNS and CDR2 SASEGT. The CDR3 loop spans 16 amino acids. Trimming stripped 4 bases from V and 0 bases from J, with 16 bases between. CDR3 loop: CASSGGGYRSSYEQYF. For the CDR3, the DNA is TGTGCCAGCAGTGGTGGCGGTTACCGAAGCTCCTACGAGCAGTACTTC.

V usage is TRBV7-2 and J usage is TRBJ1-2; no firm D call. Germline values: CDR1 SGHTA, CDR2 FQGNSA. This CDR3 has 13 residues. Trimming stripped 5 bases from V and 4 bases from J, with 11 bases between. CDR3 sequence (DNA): TGTGCCAGCAGCCCTCAAGGAGGCTATGGCTACACCTTC. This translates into CASSPQGGYGYTF.

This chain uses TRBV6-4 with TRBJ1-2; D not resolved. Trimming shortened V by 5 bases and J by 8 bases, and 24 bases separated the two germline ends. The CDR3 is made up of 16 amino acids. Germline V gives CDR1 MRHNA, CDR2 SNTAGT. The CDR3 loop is CASSHKLGVQEGGYTF. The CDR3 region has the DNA TGTGCCAGCAGTCATAAACTCGGGGTTCAGGAGGGAGGCTACACCTTC.

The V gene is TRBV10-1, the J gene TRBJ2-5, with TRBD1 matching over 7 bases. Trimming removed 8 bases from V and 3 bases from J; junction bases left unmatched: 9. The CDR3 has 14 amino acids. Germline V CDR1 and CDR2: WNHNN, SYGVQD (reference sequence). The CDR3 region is CASPSRDSEETQYF. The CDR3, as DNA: TGCGCCAGCCCCTCCCGGGACAGCGAAGAGACCCAGTACTTC.

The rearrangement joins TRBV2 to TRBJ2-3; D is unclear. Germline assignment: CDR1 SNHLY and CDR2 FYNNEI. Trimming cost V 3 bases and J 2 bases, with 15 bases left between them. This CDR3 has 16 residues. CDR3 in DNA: TGTGCCAGCAGTGATCTTGAGGAAAGGTCCACAGATACGCAGTATTTT. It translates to CASSDLEERSTDTQYF.

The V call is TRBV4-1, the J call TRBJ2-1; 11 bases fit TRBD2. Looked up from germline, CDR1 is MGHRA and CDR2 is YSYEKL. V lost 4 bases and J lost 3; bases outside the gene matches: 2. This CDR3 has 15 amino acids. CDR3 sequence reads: CASSPGLADYNEQFF. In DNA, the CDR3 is TGCGCCAGCAGCCCGGGACTAGCGGACTACAATGAGCAGTTCTTC.